This passage covers 21 T cell receptor beta chains from one sample sequenced in a study of Siglec-9 on CD8 T cells in melanoma. Clones were sequenced by immunoSEQ multiplex PCR, and TCRdb holds only the in-frame ones, with some missing. The sample shows around 35,000 clones, 80% to 85% of them seen only once. The sequenced sample consisted of Siglec-9- CD8+ T cells sorted from blood. These receptors all come from a human donor in good health.

J is TRBJ2-3 and V is TRBV5-3; D gene uncertain. TRBV5-3 is an ORF for which the function is uncertain. V gave up 0 bases and J gave up 0 bases, with 14 bases separating them. The CDR3 totals 17 residues. CDR3 bases: TGTGCCAGAAGCTTGGAGGACGGCGCCCCGAGCACAGATACGCAGTATTTT. It is translated as CARSLEDGAPSTDTQYF.

The chain recombines TRBV10-1 with TRBJ1-1, with D unclear. The CDR3 extends over 16 amino acids. Germline CDR1 WNHNN, CDR2 SYGVQD (reference sequence). Trimming removed 0 bases at V and 4 bases at J, with 15 bases between. The CDR3, as DNA: TGCGCCAGCAGTGAGTCGAGGGTTAGCGGCGGCACTGAAGCTTTCTTT. Translating gives CASSESRVSGGTEAFF.

The rearrangement joins TRBV28 to TRBJ2-7; D gene ambiguous. V shed 1 base and J shed 4 bases, with 5 bases lying between them. CDR1 is MDHEN, CDR2 SYDVKM, per germline. The CDR3 contains 12 residues. CDR3: CASSLSLYEQYF. CDR3 sequence (DNA): TGTGCCAGCAGTTTATCACTTTACGAGCAGTACTTC.

Here the CDR3 reads CASSGRTGLWNQPQHF. CDR3 coding DNA: TGTGCCAGCAGCGGAAGGACAGGGTTGTGGAATCAGCCCCAGCATTTT. The gene calls are TRBV2 and TRBJ1-5, with 8 bases that match TRBD1. Germline loops: CDR1 SNHLY, CDR2 FYNNEI. The V segment lost 6 bases and the J segment 4 bases; nucleotides outside the gene matches: 11. The CDR3 covers 16 residues.

The chain recombines TRBV5-1 with TRBJ2-2, with 7 bases that match TRBD1. The CDR3 spans 14 residues. CDR1 is SGHRS, CDR2 YFSETQ, per germline. J lost 5 bases, V lost 5 bases, and 6 bases had no gene match. The CDR3 region has the DNA TGCGCCAGCAGGAGAGGGGGCCGAACCGGGGAGCTGTTTTTT. Amino acids: CASRRGGRTGELFF.

V is TRBV21-1 and J is TRBJ1-4; the listed D gene, TRBD1, was not tested against the DNA. TRBV21-1 is assigned pseudogene status. This CDR3 is 17 amino acids long. The CDR3 is CASSKWGRGRMNEKLFF. CDR3 sequence (DNA): TGTGCCAGCAGCAAATGGGGCAGGGGACGGATGAACGAAAAACTGTTTTTT.

The chain recombines TRBV27 with TRBJ2-7, with no clear D. The length of the CDR3 is 13 residues. In germline, CDR1 is MNHEY, CDR2 SMNVEV (reference sequence). Trimming stripped 6 bases from V and 0 bases from J, with 9 bases between. This CDR3 is CASSWPGSYEQYF. CDR3 nucleotide sequence: TGTGCCAGCAGCTGGCCGGGCTCCTACGAGCAGTACTTC.

The V and J genes are TRBV10-2 and TRBJ2-2; perhaps TRBD2 as D (5 bases). Germline values: CDR1 WSHSY, CDR2 SAAADI. Trimming cost V 6 bases and J 5 bases, with 10 bases left between them. This CDR3 is built from 13 residues. CDR3 nucleotide sequence: TGCGCCAGCAGGGAGGTAGAAACCGGGGAGCTGTTTTTT. Translated, it gives CASREVETGELFF.

The chain recombines TRBV27 with TRBJ2-2; TRBD2 matches 8 bases. The CDR3 has 16 amino acids. Germline assignment: CDR1 MNHEY and CDR2 SMNVEV (reference sequence). V lost 2 bases to trimming and J lost 7 bases; unmatched junction nucleotides: 9. The CDR3 reads CASSLVPGGYFGELFF. CDR3 nucleotides: TGTGCCAGCAGTTTAGTACCGGGAGGGTACTTCGGGGAGCTGTTTTTT.

This clone came up a few times. The chain uses TRBV19 and TRBJ1-1, with 10 bases identical to TRBD1. Per the germline V gene, CDR1 is LNHDA and CDR2 is SQIVND (reference sequence). V trimming: 5 bases; J trimming: 1 base; junction bases outside the gene matches: 7. The CDR3 loop spans 16 amino acids. The CDR3 loop is CASSPHRDRGNTEAFF. The CDR3 coding sequence is TGTGCCAGTAGTCCTCACCGGGACAGGGGGAACACTGAAGCTTTCTTT.

The table lists this clone with a few counts. V usage is TRBV5-1 and J usage is TRBJ1-2; weak D call: TRBD1 (5 bases). The V gene lost 4 bases and the J gene lost 8 bases, with 15 bases spanning the gap. Germline V CDR1 and CDR2: SGHRS, YFSETQ. This CDR3 contains 13 residues. Here the CDR3 DNA reads TGCGCCAGCAGCCCGGGAGGGGCTCTCGGCTACACCTTC. Encoded protein: CASSPGGALGYTF.

This clone has more than one count but fewer than ten. The rearrangement joins TRBV5-1 to TRBJ1-1; D gene ambiguous. Deletions cut 2 bases from V and 5 bases from J, with 7 bases between. From germline, CDR1 is SGHRS and CDR2 YFSETQ. This CDR3 has 12 amino acids. CDR3 DNA: TGCGCCAGCAGCTTCGAGGGAACTGAAGCTTTCTTT. It codes for CASSFEGTEAFF.

This clone was counted a single time. DNA of the CDR3: TGCGCCAGCCGCCCCACGACAGGGGACTACGAGCAGTACTTC. This codes for CASRPTTGDYEQYF. This sequence joins TRBV4-1 and TRBJ2-7; 8 bases match TRBD1. Germline V gene data show CDR1 as MGHRA and CDR2 as YSYEKL. V shed 8 bases and J 3 bases; nucleotides not matched to a gene: 9. CDR3 length: 14 residues.

This rearrangement joins TRBV28 to TRBJ1-2, with TRBD1 matching 8 bases. J lost 4 bases, V lost 8 bases, and 15 bases had no gene match. The CDR3 covers 16 residues. Germline V gene sequence: CDR1 MDHEN, CDR2 SYDVKM. CDR3 bases: TGTGCCAGCCGAGGGACAGGCCCCAACGAGCTCTATGGCTACACCTTC. The encoded protein is CASRGTGPNELYGYTF.

The CDR3 bases are TGTGCCAGCAGCCCCCGCGGGGACCTTGGCTATGGCTACACCTTC. It encodes CASSPRGDLGYGYTF. The rearrangement links TRBV13 to TRBJ1-2; a weak D match, TRBD1 (5 bases). From germline, CDR1 is PRHDT and CDR2 FYEKMQ (reference sequence). The CDR3 sequence is 15 residues long. With 5 bases removed from V and 4 bases from J, the gap between germline ends came to 17 bases.

The rearrangement uses TRBV10-2 and TRBJ1-5; D gene unclear. CDR1 and CDR2 (germline): WSHSY, SAAADI. This CDR3 spans 12 amino acids. Deletions cut 6 bases from V and 2 bases from J, with 5 bases between. DNA of the CDR3: TGCGCCAGCAGCAGTGGCAATCAGCCCCAGCATTTT. Translated: CASSSGNQPQHF.

The V call is TRBV11-2, the J call TRBJ2-7; 7 bases line up with TRBD2. The length of the CDR3 is 15 residues. V trimming: 4 bases; J trimming: 0 bases; junction bases outside the gene matches: 6. Germline V gene data show CDR1 as SGHAT and CDR2 as FQNNGV. This CDR3 reads CASSSGWGGSYEQYF. CDR3 DNA: TGTGCCAGCAGCTCGGGTTGGGGGGGCTCCTACGAGCAGTACTTC.

This clone was observed once. The chain joins TRBV27 to TRBJ2-5; D is undetermined. In germline, CDR1 is MNHEY, CDR2 SMNVEV (reference sequence). The V end lost 0 bases, the J end lost 9 bases, and 11 bases lay between the germline ends. The CDR3 length is 13 residues. CDR3 sequence reads: CASSLSGYRAQYF. CDR3 DNA: TGTGCCAGCAGTTTATCCGGGTATCGAGCCCAGTACTTC.

V and J are TRBV28 and TRBJ2-7; TRBD2 is a possible D gene (6 bases). The CDR3 contains 14 residues. V was trimmed by 6 bases and J by 4 bases, leaving 16 bases between them. Germline V CDR1 and CDR2: MDHEN, SYDVKM. The chain's CDR3 is CASRYGGEKYEQYF. Here the CDR3 DNA reads TGTGCCAGCAGGTATGGAGGGGAGAAGTACGAGCAGTACTTC.

The chain carries TRBV29-1 and TRBJ2-7, with TRBD2 matching 10 bases. The CDR3 runs to 14 residues. Germline CDR1 SQVTM, CDR2 ANQGSEA. Trimming at V came to 6 bases and at J to 2 bases, leaving 7 bases not matched to a gene. The CDR3 coding sequence is TGCAGCGTCCTTGGACTAGCGGATCCCTACGAGCAGTACTTC. Translation: CSVLGLADPYEQYF.

The gene calls are TRBV28 and TRBJ2-2, with D perhaps TRBD1 or TRBD2 (5 bases each). The CDR3 length is 14 residues. Between the trimmed V and J ends, which lost 5 bases and 6 bases, there was a span of 13 bases. Germline CDR1 and CDR2: MDHEN and SYDVKM. The CDR3 region has the DNA TGTGCCAGCAGTAGTATACTGGGGGCCGGGGAGCTGTTTTTT. Protein sequence: CASSSILGAGELFF.